A selection of T cell receptor beta chains follows, all from one sample in a study of beta chain features in type 1 diabetes. The protocol was immunoSEQ multiplex PCR, while the TCRdb copy is restricted to in-frame clones and leaves out a portion. The data contain fewer than 450,000 clones, approximately 13% of them seen just once; the ten biggest clones take up 0.015%. Input material: naive CD4+ T cells from blood. These receptors all come from a woman aged 18-29 years with type 1 diabetes. Each CDR3 is given with its conserved first and last residue. Fields, in order: V gene, D gene, clone size, CDR3 protein. D genes are given only for firm matches. The size entry is marked missing in some rows and otherwise reads once, few, many or a size class.

TRBV29-1 | . | few | CSVVERDNEQFF
TRBV11-2 | TRBD2 | . | CASSSKLAGNEQFF
TRBV7-9 | TRBD1 | . | CAIRQGAGETQYF
TRBV13 | TRBD1 | . | CASSLRPAQGEAFF
TRBV19 | . | . | CASSRQGSSYGYTF
TRBV30 | TRBD1 | few | CASDREGNQPQHF
TRBV30 | TRBD1 | few | CAWTLGQGSYQPQHF
TRBV30 | . | . | CAWSVLGGQETQYF
TRBV28 | . | few | CASSLKPRRTEAFF
TRBV16 | TRBD1 | . | CASSHLLSGRGHQPQHF
TRBV5-1 | TRBD1 | . | CASSFRQGAILDTEAFF
TRBV7-2 | . | . | CASRPGVGGHGELFF
TRBV4-3 | . | . | CASSQDGSEEQFF
TRBV7-3 | TRBD2 | . | CASSLGGTSGRAYTGELFF
TRBV5-1 | . | . | CASSQSLTGTLGKAFF
TRBV4-3 | . | few | CASSPDYSSYNEQFF
TRBV27 | TRBD1 | . | CASSFGRGQETQYF
TRBV9 | TRBD1 | few | CASSPGQVGNQPQHF
TRBV27 | . | . | CASSPLTVRAISPQHF
TRBV10-3 | TRBD1 | few | CAIRSGQGNYQPQHF
TRBV6-5 | TRBD2 | . | CASSYWREGTDTQYF
TRBV29-1 | TRBD2 | few | CSVALTSGSWYNEQFF
TRBV11-3 | . | . | CASSVPGHGTDTQYF
TRBV11-2 | TRBD1 | . | CASSFGTALLAFF
TRBV28 | TRBD1 | . | CASLGQGAGRTYEQYF
TRBV30 | TRBD1 | few | CAWGQGNTEAFF
TRBV11-2 | . | few | CASSLDLTGLSVEKLFF
TRBV25-1 | TRBD2 | . | CASSETSGPYEQYF
TRBV30 | . | . | CAWRSQVLGMQFF
TRBV5-1 | TRBD2 | few | CASSPGLAGLWQFF
TRBV18 | TRBD1 | few | CASSPAGTGYGEQYF
TRBV11-2 | . | few | CASGDARQTFQYF
TRBV19 | TRBD2 | few | CASSGLAWTGELFF
TRBV7-9 | . | . | CASIQRAGPGELFF
TRBV5-1 | . | . | CASSLTGNTEAFF
TRBV19 | TRBD1 | . | CASRSSWDRAGTEAFF
TRBV29-1 | . | . | CSVRHFSGNTIYF
TRBV4-2 | TRBD1 | . | CASSQEGFTGGSGELFF
TRBV7-9 | TRBD1 | few | CASSLSGQGAEAFF
TRBV28 | TRBD1 | . | CASRRQGEHEQFF
TRBV7-3 | . | . | CASSPHGGGVTGELFF
TRBV28 | TRBD1 | . | CASSPDRVSEQYF
TRBV5-5 | TRBD1 | few | CASSLAGQGAADTQYF
TRBV4-3 | . | . | CASSQDLGAASNQPQHF
TRBV7-9 | TRBD2 | few | CASSGGDLEQYF
TRBV28 | . | . | CASTTSSYEQYF
TRBV7-2 | . | . | CASSRQYDTEAFF
TRBV19 | . | . | CASSTDRNTEAFF
TRBV5-5 | . | . | CASSLSVGVIHQPQHF
TRBV19 | TRBD1 | . | CASSLDRDRNQPQHF
TRBV2 | TRBD1 | . | CASGGRTGDTEAFF
TRBV15 | . | . | CATLGGGNTIYF
TRBV2 | TRBD1 | . | CASSATGAGQPQHF